This paragraph reports one T cell receptor (beta chain). The antigen is not known. This sample is drawn from a study of OX40 agonist ivuxolimab in advanced cancers. Study context: Cancers in dose escalation were hepatocellular, melanoma, renal cell and head and neck.

The assay was immunoSEQ multiplex PCR, and TCRdb's table has in-frame clones only and misses some. The table has 90,000 or so clones, around 87% seen once. The study's findings and limits: Still undetermined is the antigen specificity of the expanded peripheral T cells. Nonresponders, in some cases, also had low normalized T-cell clonal expansion. CD8+ T cells were the subset that, on average, had more expanded clones than CD4+.

Germline trimming cut 1 base from V and 5 bases from J; bases unmatched to any gene: 5. The CDR3 has 14 amino acids. Germline values: CDR1 SGHVS, CDR2 FQNEAQ. The V gene is TRBV7-8, the J gene TRBJ2-7, with 7 bases lining up with TRBD1. The material was CD4+ or CD8+ T cells sorted from blood, obtained in a trial of the OX40 agonist ivuxolimab. This clonotype was sampled from an adult with an advanced solid tumor such as melanoma, head and neck, liver or kidney cancer. CDR3 DNA: TGTGCCAGCAGCTTAGTCGACAGGGCCGACGAGCAGTACTTC. It translates to CASSLVDRADEQYF.